This TCR beta chain appears in the sequencing data of a study of control samples from healthy donors and cancer patients. Remarks on this clone: Other DNA sequences in the same sample also yield this CDR3.

Sequencing was performed with immunoSEQ multiplex PCR; in TCRdb, only in-frame clones are kept and a portion is missing. This sample carries roughly 55,000 clones, more than 90% of them seen once, and the ten largest clones take 1.5% to 2%. The source of this sequence is a man aged 35 to 55 with colorectal cancer. The sequencing sample was made of PBMCs.

DNA for the CDR3: TGTGCCAGCAGCCAAACCGACAGGGGGCCTTACGAGCAGTACTTC. Its translation: CASSQTDRGPYEQYF. This chain uses TRBV3-1 (or the pseudogene TRBV3-2) with TRBJ2-7; 10 positions match TRBD1. Germline values: CDR1 LGHDT, CDR2 YNNKEL (reference sequence). CDR3 size: 15 residues. The V gene end was trimmed by 2 bases and the J gene end by 4 bases; junction bases not matched to a gene: 5.